One sample yielded the 10 T cell receptor beta chains listed below, sequenced in a study of early T cells in non-severe SARS-CoV-2 infection. Each CDR3 protein is one row after TCRdb ran MiXCR on the 5' RACE reads. The repertoire holds 68,000 or so distinct CDR3 sequences, with about a tenth as singletons. Sample: whole blood. These receptors were obtained from an adult who was a healthcare worker with PCR-confirmed SARS-CoV-2 infection or an uninfected control (not recorded which).

This clonotype was observed a few times. This chain connects TRBV20-1 to TRBJ2-7; D gene unclear. Deletions cut 7 bases from V and 4 bases from J, with 11 bases between. The CDR3 has 11 residues. CDR1 and CDR2 from the germline V gene are DFQATT and SNEGSKA (reference sequence). CDR3 sequence reads: CSVPSLYEQYF. The CDR3 DNA sequence: TGCAGTGTCCCCTCACTGTACGAGCAGTACTTC.

This clonotype was counted only a few times. The chain couples TRBV6-5 to TRBJ2-3; TRBD2 matches 7 bases. The germline CDR1 and CDR2 sequences are MNHEY and SVGAGI. Trimming cost V 2 bases and J 2 bases; bases outside gene matches: 7. CDR3 length: 16 amino acids. The CDR3 region is CASSYGVLAATDTQYF. In nucleotides, the CDR3 is TGTGCCAGCAGTTACGGCGTGCTAGCGGCCACAGATACGCAGTATTTT.

The chain uses TRBV7-9 and TRBJ2-1, with 11 bases matching TRBD2. Per germline, CDR1 SEHNR and CDR2 FQNEAQ (reference sequence). The J segment lost 6 bases and the V segment lost 3 bases, leaving 7 bases of the junction unmatched. The CDR3 spans 16 residues. The chain's CDR3 is CASSLKLAGVGNEQFF. For the CDR3, the DNA is TGTGCCAGCAGCTTGAAACTAGCGGGAGTAGGCAATGAGCAGTTCTTC.

This clonotype was detected only a few times. CDR3 coding DNA: TGTGCCAGCAGCTTAGTGCAGAATCAGCCCCAGCATTTT. Protein sequence: CASSLVQNQPQHF. V is TRBV7-8 and J is TRBJ1-5; D unresolved. The CDR3 length is 13 residues. V was cut by 1 base and J by 4 bases, with 5 bases left in between. Germline V gives CDR1 SGHVS, CDR2 FQNEAQ.

This clonotype was counted ten times or more. J is TRBJ1-3 and V is TRBV18, with no clear D. The CDR3 totals 14 residues. The V end lost 3 bases, the J end lost 2 bases, and 8 bases lay between the germline ends. Germline V CDR1 and CDR2: KGHSH, LQKENI. CDR3 region: CASSPVTAGNTIYF. As DNA, the CDR3 is TGTGCCAGCTCACCGGTTACGGCTGGAAACACCATATATTTT.

This clonotype has ten or more counts. The V call is TRBV18, the J call TRBJ2-7; D gene ambiguous. V lost 0 bases and J lost 4, with 7 bases in between. The CDR3 contains 13 residues. CDR1 and CDR2 (germline): KGHSH, LQKENI. The CDR3: CASSPPSGYEQYF. The CDR3, as DNA: TGTGCCAGCTCACCACCGTCGGGTTACGAGCAGTACTTC.

At least ten counts were recorded for this clonotype. V gene TRBV6-5 combines with J gene TRBJ1-5; D ambiguous. The CDR3 totals 14 residues. Germline-derived CDR1 and CDR2 are MNHEY and SVGAGI. The V gene lost 4 bases and the J gene lost 3 bases, with 10 bases spanning the gap. This chain's CDR3 is CASSSGQTNQPQHF. The DNA of the CDR3 is TGTGCCAGCAGTTCGGGTCAGACCAATCAGCCCCAGCATTTT.

This clonotype was counted between two and nine times. V is TRBV6-6 and J is TRBJ2-4, with D hard to call. This CDR3 has 13 amino acids. With 0 bases removed from V and 6 bases from J, the gap between germline ends came to 6 bases. Germline V gene sequence: CDR1 MNHNY, CDR2 SVGAGI (reference sequence). The DNA of the CDR3 is TGTGCCAGCAGTTACTCTTTCGGAAACATTCAGTACTTC. Protein product: CASSYSFGNIQYF.

The genes are TRBV13 and TRBJ2-7; TRBD1 matches 8 bases. V was pared by 2 bases and J by 5 bases, with 2 bases of the junction left unmatched. CDR1 PRHDT and CDR2 FYEKMQ come from the germline V gene (reference sequence). The CDR3 covers 13 residues. CDR3 protein: CASSLQGANEQYF. CDR3 in DNA: TGTGCCAGCAGCTTACAGGGGGCGAACGAGCAGTACTTC. The full variable domain, completed using reference TRBV13 and TRBJ2-7, is AAGVIQSPRHLIKEKRETATLKCYPIPRHDTVYWYQQGPGQDPQFLISFYEKMQSDKGSIPDRFSAQQFSDYHSELNMSSLELGDSALYFCASSLQGANEQYFGPGTRLTVT.

This clonotype was observed a few times. The rearrangement uses TRBV9 and TRBJ2-1, with D perhaps given as TRBD1 or TRBD2 (6 bases each). The CDR3 totals 16 residues. V lost 4 bases to trimming and J lost 0 bases, with 14 bases between them. Germline V gene sequence: CDR1 SGDLS, CDR2 YYNGEE. This chain's CDR3 is CASSPEGGSSYNEQFF. The CDR3, as DNA: TGTGCCAGCAGCCCTGAAGGGGGGAGCTCCTACAATGAGCAGTTCTTC.